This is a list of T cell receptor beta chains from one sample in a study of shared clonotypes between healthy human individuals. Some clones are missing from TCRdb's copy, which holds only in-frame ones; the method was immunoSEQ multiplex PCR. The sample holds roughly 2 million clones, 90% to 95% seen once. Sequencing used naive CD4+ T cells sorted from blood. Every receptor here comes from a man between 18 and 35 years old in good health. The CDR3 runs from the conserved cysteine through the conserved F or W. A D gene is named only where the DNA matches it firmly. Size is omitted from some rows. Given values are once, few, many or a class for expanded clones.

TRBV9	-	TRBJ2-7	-	CASSVDLTFYEQYF	TGTGCCAGCAGCGTAGACCTCACTTTCTACGAGCAGTACTTC
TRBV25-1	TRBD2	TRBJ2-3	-	CASSRDYTDTQYF	TGTGCCAGCAGTCGGGACTACACAGATACGCAGTATTTT
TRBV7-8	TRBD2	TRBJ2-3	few	CASSRNSGLAGEGDTQYF	TGTGCCAGCAGCCGAAATAGCGGACTAGCGGGAGAAGGAGATACGCAGTATTTT
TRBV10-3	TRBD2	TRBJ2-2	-	CAINTSGKTGELFF	TGTGCCATCAATACTAGCGGGAAGACCGGGGAGCTGTTTTTT
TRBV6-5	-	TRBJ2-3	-	CASSYSPATSTDTQYF	TGTGCCAGCAGTTATAGTCCAGCTACTAGCACAGATACGCAGTATTTT
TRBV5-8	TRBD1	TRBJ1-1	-	CASSLWTGVMNTEAFF	TGTGCCAGCAGCTTATGGACAGGGGTTATGAACACTGAAGCTTTCTTT
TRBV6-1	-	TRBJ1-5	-	CASNSGQANQPQHF	TGTGCCAGCAACTCAGGGCAGGCCAATCAGCCCCAGCATTTT
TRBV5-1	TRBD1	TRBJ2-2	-	CASSPGTGASVGELFF	TGCGCCAGCAGCCCTGGGACAGGGGCTTCCGTCGGGGAGCTGTTTTTT
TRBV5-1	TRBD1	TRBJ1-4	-	CATPGGTGAIFFSWEKLFF	TGCGCCACCCCAGGGGGGACAGGGGCCATTTTCTTTAGTTGGGAAAAACTGTTTTTT
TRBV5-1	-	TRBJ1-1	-	CASSSIAQGSTEAFF	TGCGCCAGCAGTTCCATAGCCCAGGGGTCTACTGAAGCTTTCTTT
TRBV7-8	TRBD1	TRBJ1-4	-	CASTLDRAYRSNEKLFF	TGTGCCAGCACCCTAGACAGGGCGTATAGGTCTAATGAAAAACTGTTTTTT
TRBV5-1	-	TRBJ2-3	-	CASREGRTDTQYF	TGCGCCAGCAGGGAGGGACGGACAGATACGCAGTATTTT
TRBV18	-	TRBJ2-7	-	CASSPGTIGSYEQYF	TGTGCCAGCTCACCAGGAACTATAGGCTCCTACGAGCAGTACTTC
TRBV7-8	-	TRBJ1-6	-	CASSLEGRGSSPLHF	TGTGCCAGCAGCTTAGAAGGCAGGGGAAGCTCACCCCTCCACTTT
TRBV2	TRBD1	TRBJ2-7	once	CAGGQDFAYEQYF	TGTGCCGGAGGACAGGACTTCGCCTACGAGCAGTACTTC
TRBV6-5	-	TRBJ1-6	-	CASSRGLYNSPLHF	TGTGCCAGCAGCCGGGGACTCTATAATTCACCCCTCCACTTT
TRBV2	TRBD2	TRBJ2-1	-	CASIRTSGGSNEQFF	TGTGCCAGCATCCGGACTAGCGGGGGTAGCAATGAGCAGTTCTTC
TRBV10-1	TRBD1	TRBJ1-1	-	CASSPYRDRVWNTEAFF	TGCGCCAGCAGTCCTTACCGGGACAGGGTGTGGAACACTGAAGCTTTCTTT
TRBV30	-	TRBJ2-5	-	CAWGEEETQYF	TGTGCCTGGGGGGAGGAGGAGACCCAGTACTTC
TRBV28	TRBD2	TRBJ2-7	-	CASSFFGLAGGAAYEQYF	TGTGCCAGCAGTTTTTTTGGACTAGCGGGGGGAGCCGCCTACGAGCAGTACTTC
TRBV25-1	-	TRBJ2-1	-	CASSVPSSYNEQFF	TGTGCCAGCAGTGTCCCGAGCTCCTACAATGAGCAGTTCTTC
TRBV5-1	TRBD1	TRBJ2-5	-	CASSLYRGEETQYF	TGCGCCAGCAGCTTGTACAGGGGTGAAGAGACCCAGTACTTC
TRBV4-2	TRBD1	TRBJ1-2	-	CASSLGTGEGYGYTF	TGTGCCAGCAGCCTGGGGACAGGGGAAGGGTATGGCTACACCTTC
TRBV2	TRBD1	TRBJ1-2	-	CASSEATGTGYGYTF	TGTGCCAGCAGTGAAGCGACCGGGACAGGGTATGGCTACACCTTC
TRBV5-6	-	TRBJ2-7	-	CASSSGRRDEQYF	TGTGCCAGCAGCTCGGGACGCAGGGACGAGCAGTACTTC
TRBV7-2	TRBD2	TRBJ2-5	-	CASSPTGLAGPQETQYF	TGTGCCAGCAGCCCGACGGGACTAGCGGGTCCCCAAGAGACCCAGTACTTC
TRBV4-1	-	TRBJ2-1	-	CASSQLTAVEQFF	TGCGCCAGCAGCCAACTGACAGCGGTTGAGCAGTTCTTC
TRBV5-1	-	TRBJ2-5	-	CASSFGSVVQETQYF	TGCGCCAGCAGCTTTGGATCGGTCGTCCAAGAGACCCAGTACTTC